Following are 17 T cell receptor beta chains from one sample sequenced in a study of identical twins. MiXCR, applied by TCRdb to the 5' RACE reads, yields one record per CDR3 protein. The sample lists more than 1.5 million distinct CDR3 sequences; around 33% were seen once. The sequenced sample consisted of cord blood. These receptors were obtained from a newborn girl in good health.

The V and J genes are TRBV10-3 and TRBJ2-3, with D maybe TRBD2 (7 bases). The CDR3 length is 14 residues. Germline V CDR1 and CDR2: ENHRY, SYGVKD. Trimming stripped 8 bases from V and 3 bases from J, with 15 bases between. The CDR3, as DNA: TGTGCCATCTCGAAAGGGGGGGTAACAGATACGCAGTATTTT. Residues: CAISKGGVTDTQYF.

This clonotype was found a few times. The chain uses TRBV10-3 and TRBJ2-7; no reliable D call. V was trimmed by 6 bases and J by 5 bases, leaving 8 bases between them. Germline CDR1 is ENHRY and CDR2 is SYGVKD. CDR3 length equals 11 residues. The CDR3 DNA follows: TGTGCCATCAGCGACGTCGACGAGCAGTACTTC. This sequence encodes CAISDVDEQYF.

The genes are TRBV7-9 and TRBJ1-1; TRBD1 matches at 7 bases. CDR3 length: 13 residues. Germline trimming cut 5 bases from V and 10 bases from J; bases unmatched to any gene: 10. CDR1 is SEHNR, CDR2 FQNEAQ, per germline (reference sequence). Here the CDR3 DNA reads TGTGCCAGCAGCGATAGAACGGCAGGGGGAGCTTTCTTT. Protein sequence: CASSDRTAGGAFF. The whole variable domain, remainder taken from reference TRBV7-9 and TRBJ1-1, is DTGVSQNPRHKITKRGQNVTFRCDPISEHNRLYWYRQTLGQGPEFLTYFQNEAQLEKSRLLSDRFSAERPKGSFSTLEIQRTEQGDSAMYLCASSDRTAGGAFFGQGTRLTVV.

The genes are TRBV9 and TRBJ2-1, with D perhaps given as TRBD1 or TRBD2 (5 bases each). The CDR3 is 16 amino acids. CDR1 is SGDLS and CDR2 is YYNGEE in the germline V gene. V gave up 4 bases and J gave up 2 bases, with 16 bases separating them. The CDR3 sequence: CASSPGPSETYNEQFF. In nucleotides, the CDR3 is TGTGCCAGCAGCCCGGGACCCTCGGAAACCTACAATGAGCAGTTCTTC.

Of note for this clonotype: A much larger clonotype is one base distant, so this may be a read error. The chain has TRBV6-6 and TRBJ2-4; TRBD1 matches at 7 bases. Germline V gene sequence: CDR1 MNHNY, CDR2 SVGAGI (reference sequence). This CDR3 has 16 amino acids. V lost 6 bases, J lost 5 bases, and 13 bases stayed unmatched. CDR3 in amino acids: CASRAGTEGDQNIQYF. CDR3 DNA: TGTGCCAGCAGAGCCGGGACAGAGGGGGACCAAAACATTCAGTACTTC.

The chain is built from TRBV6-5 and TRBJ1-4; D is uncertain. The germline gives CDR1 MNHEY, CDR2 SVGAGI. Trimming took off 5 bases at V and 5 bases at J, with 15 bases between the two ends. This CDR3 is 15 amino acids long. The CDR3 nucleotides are TGTGCCAGCAGTCAAACCGGGTCCCTGAATGAAAAACTGTTTTTT. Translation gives CASSQTGSLNEKLFF.

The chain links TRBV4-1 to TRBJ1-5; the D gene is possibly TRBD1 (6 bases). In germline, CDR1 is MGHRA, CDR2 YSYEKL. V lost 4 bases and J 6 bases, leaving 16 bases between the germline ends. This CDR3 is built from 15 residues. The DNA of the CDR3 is TGCGCCAGCAGCCCAAGAACAGGGTTGGTTCAGCCCCAGCATTTT. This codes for CASSPRTGLVQPQHF.

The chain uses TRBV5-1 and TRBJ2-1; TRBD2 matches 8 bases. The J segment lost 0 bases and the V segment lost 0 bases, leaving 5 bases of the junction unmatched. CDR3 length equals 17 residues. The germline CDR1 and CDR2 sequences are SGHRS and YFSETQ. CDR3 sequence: CASSLVTGTSSYNEQFF. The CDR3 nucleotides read TGCGCCAGCAGCTTGGTTACCGGGACTAGCTCCTACAATGAGCAGTTCTTC.

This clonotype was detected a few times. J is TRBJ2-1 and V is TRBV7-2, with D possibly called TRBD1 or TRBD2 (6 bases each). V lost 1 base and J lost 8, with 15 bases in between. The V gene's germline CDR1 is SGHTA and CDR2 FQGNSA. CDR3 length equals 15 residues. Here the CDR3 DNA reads TGTGCCAGCAGCTTAGAACAGGGAGGTGTTGATGAGCAGTTCTTC. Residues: CASSLEQGGVDEQFF.

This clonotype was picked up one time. The CDR3 DNA is TGTGCCAGCAGTGAAGCGGTACAGGGTACCTATGGCTACACCTTC. It encodes CASSEAVQGTYGYTF. The V and J genes are TRBV6-1 and TRBJ1-2; tentatively, D is TRBD1 (6 bases). The germline gives CDR1 MNHNS, CDR2 SASEGT. This CDR3 comprises 15 residues. V dropped 0 bases and J dropped 4 bases, with 12 bases sitting between them.

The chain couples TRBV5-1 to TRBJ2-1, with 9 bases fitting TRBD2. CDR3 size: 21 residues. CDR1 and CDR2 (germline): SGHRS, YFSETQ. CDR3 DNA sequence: TGCGTCACCTCACTGACCCTAACTAGAACCAGCGGGAGGAGCTCCTACAATGAGCAGTTCTTC. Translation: CVTSLTLTRTSGRSSYNEQFF.

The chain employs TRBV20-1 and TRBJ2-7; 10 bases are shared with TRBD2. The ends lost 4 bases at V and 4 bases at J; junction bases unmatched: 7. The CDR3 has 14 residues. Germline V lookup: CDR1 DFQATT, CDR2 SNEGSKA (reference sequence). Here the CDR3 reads CSANGIAGGYEQYF. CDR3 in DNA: TGCAGTGCTAATGGAATAGCGGGGGGTTACGAGCAGTACTTC.

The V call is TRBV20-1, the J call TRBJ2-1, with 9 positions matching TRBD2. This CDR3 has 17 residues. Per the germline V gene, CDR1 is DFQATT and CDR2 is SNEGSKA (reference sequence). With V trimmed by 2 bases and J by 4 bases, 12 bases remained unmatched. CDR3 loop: CSARPRLSGRPYNEQFF. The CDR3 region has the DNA TGCAGTGCTAGACCCCGACTAAGCGGGAGGCCTTACAATGAGCAGTTCTTC.

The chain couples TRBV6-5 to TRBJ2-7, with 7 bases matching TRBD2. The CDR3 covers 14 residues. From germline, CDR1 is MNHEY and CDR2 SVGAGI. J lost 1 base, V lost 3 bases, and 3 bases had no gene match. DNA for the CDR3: TGTGCCAGCAGTTATCGACTAGCTTCCTACGAGCAGTACTTC. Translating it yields CASSYRLASYEQYF.

CDR3 in DNA: TGCAGCGTTGGGTCGGTGAACACTGAAGCTTTCTTT. Its translation: CSVGSVNTEAFF. The rearrangement joins TRBV29-1 to TRBJ1-1; D unclear. The length of the CDR3 is 12 residues. Deletions cut 4 bases from V and 0 bases from J, with 6 bases between. The germline gives CDR1 SQVTM, CDR2 ANQGSEA.

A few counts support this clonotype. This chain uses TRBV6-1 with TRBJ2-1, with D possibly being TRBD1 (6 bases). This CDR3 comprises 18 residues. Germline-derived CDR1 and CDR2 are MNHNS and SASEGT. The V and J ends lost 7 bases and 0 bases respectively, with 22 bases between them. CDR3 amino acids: CASTSSLGTGSSYNEQFF. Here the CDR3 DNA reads TGTGCCAGCACGTCATCACTGGGTACAGGGAGCTCCTACAATGAGCAGTTCTTC.

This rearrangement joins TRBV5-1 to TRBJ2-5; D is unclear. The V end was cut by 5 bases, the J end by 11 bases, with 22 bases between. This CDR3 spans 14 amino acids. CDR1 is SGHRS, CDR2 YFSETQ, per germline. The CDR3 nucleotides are TGCGCCAGCAGTCCCCGTCCCGGTGGCAATGAGCAGTACTTC. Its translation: CASSPRPGGNEQYF.